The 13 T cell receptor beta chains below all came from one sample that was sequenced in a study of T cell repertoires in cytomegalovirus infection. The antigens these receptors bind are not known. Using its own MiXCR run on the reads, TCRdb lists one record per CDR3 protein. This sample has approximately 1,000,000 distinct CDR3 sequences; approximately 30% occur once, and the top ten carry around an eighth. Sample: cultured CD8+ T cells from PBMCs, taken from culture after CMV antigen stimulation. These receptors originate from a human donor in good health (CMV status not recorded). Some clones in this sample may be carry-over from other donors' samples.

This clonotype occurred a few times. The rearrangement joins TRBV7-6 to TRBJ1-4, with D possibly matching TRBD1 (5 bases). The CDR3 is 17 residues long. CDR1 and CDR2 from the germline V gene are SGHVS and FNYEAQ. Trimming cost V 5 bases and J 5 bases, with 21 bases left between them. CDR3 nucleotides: TGTGCCAGCAGCACCCAGCCCCTACAGGACGGGAATGAAAAACTGTTTTTT. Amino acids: CASSTQPLQDGNEKLFF.

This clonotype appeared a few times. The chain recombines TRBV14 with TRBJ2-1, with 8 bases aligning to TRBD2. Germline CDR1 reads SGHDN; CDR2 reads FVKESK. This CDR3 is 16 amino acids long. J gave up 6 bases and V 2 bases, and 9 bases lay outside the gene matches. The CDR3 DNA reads TGTGCCAGCAGCCAACTTGTAAGCGGGAGACTCAATGAGCAGTTCTTC. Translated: CASSQLVSGRLNEQFF.

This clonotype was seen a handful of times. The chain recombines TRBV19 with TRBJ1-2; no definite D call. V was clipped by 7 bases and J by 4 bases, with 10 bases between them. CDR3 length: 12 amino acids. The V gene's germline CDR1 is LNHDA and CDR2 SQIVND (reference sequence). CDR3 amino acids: CASMGSSYGYTF. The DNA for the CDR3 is TGTGCCAGTATGGGGAGCAGCTATGGCTACACCTTC.

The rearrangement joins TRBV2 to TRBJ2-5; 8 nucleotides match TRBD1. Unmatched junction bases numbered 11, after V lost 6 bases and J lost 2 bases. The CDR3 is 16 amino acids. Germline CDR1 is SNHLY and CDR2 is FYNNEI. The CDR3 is CASRTGGQGKQETQYF. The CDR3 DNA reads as TGTGCCAGCAGGACGGGCGGACAGGGAAAACAAGAGACCCAGTACTTC. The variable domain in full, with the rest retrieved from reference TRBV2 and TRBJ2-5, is EPEVTQTPSHQVTQMGQEVILRCVPISNHLYFYWYRQILGQKVEFLVSFYNNEISEKSEIFDDQFSVERPDGSNFTLKIRSTKLEDSAMYFCASRTGGQGKQETQYFGPGTRLLVL.

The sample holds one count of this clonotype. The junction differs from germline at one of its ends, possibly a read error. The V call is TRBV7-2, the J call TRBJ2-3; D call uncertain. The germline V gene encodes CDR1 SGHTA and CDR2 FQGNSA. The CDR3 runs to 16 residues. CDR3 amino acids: CVSSLASRSFTDTQYF. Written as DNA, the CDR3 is TGTGTCAGCAGCTTAGCCAGCCGATCTTTCACAGATACGCAGTATTTT. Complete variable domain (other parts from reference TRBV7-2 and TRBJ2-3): GAGVSQSPSNKVTEKGKDVELRCDPISGHTALYWYRQSLGQGLEFLIYFQGNSAPDKSGLPSDRFSAERTGGSVSTLTIQRTQQEDSAVYLCVSSLASRSFTDTQYFGPGTRLTVL.

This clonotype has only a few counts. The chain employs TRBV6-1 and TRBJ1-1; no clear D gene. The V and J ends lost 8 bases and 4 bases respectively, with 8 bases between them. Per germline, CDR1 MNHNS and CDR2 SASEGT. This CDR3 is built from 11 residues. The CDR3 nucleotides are TGTGCCAGCGCGGTGGGCACTGAAGCTTTCTTT. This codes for CASAVGTEAFF.

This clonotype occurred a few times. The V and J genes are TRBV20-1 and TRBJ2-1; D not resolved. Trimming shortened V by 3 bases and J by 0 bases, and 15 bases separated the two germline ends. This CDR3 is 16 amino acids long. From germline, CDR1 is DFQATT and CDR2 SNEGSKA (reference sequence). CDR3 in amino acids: CSARFKVLSSYNEQFF. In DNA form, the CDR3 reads TGCAGTGCTAGGTTTAAAGTCCTTAGCTCCTACAATGAGCAGTTCTTC.

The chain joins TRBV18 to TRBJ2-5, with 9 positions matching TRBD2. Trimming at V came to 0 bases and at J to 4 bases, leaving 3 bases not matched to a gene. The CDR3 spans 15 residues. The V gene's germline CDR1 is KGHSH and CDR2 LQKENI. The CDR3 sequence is CASSPPRGLAETQYF. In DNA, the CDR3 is TGTGCCAGCTCACCACCCCGGGGACTAGCAGAGACCCAGTACTTC. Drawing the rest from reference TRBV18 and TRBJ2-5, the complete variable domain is NAGVMQNPRHLVRRRGQEARLRCSPMKGHSHVYWYRQLPEEGLKFMVYLQKENIIDESGMPKERFSAEFPKEGPSILRIQQVVRGDSAAYFCASSPPRGLAETQYFGPGTRLLVL.

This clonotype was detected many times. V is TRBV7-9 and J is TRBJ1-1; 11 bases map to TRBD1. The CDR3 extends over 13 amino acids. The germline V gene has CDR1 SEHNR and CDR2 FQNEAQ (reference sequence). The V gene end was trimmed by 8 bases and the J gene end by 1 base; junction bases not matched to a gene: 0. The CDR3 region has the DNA TGTGCCAGCGGGACAGGGGGGAACACTGAAGCTTTCTTT. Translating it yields CASGTGGNTEAFF.

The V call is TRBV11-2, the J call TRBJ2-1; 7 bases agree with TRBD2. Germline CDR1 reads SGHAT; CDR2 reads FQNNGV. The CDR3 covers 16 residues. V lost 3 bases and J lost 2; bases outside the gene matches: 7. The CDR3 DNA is TGTGCCAGCAGCTTCGCGGCGGGGGTTACCTACAATGAGCAGTTCTTC. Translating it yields CASSFAAGVTYNEQFF.

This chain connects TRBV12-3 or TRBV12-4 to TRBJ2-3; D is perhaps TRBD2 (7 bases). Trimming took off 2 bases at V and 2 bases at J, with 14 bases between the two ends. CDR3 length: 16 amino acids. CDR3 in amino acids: CASSLYQRGHTDTQYF. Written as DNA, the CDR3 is TGTGCCAGCAGTTTATACCAGCGGGGACACACAGATACGCAGTATTTT.

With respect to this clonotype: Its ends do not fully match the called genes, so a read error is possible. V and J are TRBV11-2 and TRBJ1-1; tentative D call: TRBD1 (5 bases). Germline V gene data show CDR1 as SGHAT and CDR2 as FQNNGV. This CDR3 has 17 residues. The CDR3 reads CASRPWGLENMNTEAFF. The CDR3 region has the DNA TGTGCTAGCAGACCCTGGGGCCTTGAGAACATGAACACTGAAGCTTTCTTT.

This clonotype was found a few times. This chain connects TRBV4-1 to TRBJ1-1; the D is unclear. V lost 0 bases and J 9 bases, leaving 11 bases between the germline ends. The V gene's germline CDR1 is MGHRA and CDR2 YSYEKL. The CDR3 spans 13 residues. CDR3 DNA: TGCGCCAGCAGCCAAGACGTCGGGCGAAAAGCTTTCTTT. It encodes CASSQDVGRKAFF.